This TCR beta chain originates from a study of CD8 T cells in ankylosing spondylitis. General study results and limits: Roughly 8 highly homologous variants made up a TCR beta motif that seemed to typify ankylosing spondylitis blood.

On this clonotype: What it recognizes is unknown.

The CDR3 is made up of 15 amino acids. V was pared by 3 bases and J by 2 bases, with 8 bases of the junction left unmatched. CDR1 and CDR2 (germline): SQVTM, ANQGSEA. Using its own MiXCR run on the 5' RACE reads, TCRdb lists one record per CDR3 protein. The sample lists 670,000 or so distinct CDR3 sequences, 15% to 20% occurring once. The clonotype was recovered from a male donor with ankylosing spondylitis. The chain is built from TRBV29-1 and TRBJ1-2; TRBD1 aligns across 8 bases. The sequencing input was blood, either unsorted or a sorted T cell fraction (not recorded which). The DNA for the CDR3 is TGCAGCGTTGATCCCCTACGACAGGGGAACTATGGCTACACCTTC. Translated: CSVDPLRQGNYGYTF.